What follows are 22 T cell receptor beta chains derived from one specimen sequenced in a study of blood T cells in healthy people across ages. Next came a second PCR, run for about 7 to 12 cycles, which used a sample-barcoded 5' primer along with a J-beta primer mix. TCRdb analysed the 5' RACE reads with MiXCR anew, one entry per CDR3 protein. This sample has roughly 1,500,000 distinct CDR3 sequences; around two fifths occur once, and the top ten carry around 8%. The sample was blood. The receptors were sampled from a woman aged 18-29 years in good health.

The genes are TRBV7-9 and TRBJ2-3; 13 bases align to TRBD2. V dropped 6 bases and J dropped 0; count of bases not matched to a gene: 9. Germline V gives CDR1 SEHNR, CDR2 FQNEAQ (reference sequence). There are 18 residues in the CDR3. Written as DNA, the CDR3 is TGTGCCAGCAGTCCTAAATTGGGACTAGCGGGGAGCACAGATACGCAGTATTTT. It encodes CASSPKLGLAGSTDTQYF.

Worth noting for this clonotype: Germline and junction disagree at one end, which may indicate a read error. Here the CDR3 DNA reads TGTGTCAGCAGTGTGACGGGGGGACTCTACGAGCAGTACTTC. Its translation is CVSSVTGGLYEQYF. This chain uses TRBV12-3 or TRBV12-4 with TRBJ2-7, with TRBD2 matching over 7 bases. This CDR3 comprises 14 residues.

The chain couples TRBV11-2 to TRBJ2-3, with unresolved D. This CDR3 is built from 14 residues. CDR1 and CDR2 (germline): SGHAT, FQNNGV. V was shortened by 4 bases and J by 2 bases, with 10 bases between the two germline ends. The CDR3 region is CASSSRRPTDTQYF. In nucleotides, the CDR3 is TGTGCCAGCAGCTCTAGGAGACCCACAGATACGCAGTATTTT.

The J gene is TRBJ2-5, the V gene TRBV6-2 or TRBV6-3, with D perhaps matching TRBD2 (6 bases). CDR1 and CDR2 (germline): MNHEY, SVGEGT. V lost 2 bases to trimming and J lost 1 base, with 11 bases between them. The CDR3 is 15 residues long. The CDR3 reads CASSYRGLLQETQYF. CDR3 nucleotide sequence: TGTGCCAGCAGTTACAGGGGACTCCTCCAAGAGACCCAGTACTTC.

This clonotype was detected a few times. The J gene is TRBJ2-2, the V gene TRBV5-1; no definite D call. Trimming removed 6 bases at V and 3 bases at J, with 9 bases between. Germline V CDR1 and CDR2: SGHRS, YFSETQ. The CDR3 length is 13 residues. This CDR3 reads CASTPGDTGELFF. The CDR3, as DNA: TGCGCCAGCACCCCCGGCGACACCGGGGAGCTGTTTTTT.

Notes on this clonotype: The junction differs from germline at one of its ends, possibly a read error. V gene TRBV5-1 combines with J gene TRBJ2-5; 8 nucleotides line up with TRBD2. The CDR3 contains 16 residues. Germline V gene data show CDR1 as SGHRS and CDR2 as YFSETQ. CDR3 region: CASNLSQRGIQETQYF. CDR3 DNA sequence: TGCGCCAGCAACTTGTCCCAGCGGGGGATCCAAGAGACCCAGTACTTC.

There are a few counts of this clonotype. In DNA, the CDR3 is TGTGCCAGCAGCTTCGGGACTAACTCCTACGAGCAGTACTTC. Translating gives CASSFGTNSYEQYF. The V gene is TRBV7-9, the J gene TRBJ2-7; TRBD2 matches at 7 bases. Germline V gene sequence: CDR1 SEHNR, CDR2 FQNEAQ (reference sequence). The CDR3 is 14 amino acids. The ends lost 3 bases at V and 0 bases at J; junction bases unmatched: 2.

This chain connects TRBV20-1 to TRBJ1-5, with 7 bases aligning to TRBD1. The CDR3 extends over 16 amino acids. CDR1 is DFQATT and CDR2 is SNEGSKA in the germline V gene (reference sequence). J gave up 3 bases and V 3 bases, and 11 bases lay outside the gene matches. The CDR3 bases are TGCAGTGCTAGCCGACAGGGTGGGGGCGACAATCAGCCCCAGCATTTT. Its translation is CSASRQGGGDNQPQHF.

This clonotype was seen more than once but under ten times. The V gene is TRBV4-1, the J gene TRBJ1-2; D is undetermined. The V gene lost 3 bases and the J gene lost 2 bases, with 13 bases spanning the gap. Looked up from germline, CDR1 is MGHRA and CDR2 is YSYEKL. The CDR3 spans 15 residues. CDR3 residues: CASSQRLSPNYGYTF. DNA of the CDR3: TGCGCCAGCAGCCAGAGACTAAGCCCAAACTATGGCTACACCTTC.

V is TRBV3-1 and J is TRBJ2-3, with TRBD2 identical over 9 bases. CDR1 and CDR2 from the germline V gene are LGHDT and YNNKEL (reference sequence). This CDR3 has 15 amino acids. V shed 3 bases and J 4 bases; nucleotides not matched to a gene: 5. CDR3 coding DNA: TGTGCCAGCAGCCAGGCGGGAGGGAACGCAGATACGCAGTATTTT. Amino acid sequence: CASSQAGGNADTQYF.

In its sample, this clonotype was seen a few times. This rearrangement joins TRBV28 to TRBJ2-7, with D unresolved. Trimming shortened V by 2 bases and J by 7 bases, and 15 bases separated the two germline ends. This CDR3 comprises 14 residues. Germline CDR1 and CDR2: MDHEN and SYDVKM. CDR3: CASSLLVVNWEQYF. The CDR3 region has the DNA TGTGCCAGCAGTTTACTTGTGGTAAATTGGGAGCAGTACTTC.

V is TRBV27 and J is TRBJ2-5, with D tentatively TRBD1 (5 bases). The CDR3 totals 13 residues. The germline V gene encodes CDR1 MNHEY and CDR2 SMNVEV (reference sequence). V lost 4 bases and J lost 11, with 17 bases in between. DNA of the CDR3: TGTGCCAGCAGTTCGAGCCATGGGGCTGAGCAGTACTTC. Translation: CASSSSHGAEQYF.

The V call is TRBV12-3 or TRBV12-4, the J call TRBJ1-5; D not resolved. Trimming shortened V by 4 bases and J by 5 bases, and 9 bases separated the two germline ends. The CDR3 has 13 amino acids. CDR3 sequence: CASSSRSYQPQHF. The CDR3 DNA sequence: TGTGCCAGCAGTTCGAGATCCTATCAGCCCCAGCATTTT.

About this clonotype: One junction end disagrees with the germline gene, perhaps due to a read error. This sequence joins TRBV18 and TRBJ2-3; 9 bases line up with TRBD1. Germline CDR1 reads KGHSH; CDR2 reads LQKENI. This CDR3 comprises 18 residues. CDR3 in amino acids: CASSPPRTGETSTDMQYF. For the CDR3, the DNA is TGTGCCAGCTCACCACCTAGGACAGGGGAGACCAGCACAGATATGCAGTATTTT.

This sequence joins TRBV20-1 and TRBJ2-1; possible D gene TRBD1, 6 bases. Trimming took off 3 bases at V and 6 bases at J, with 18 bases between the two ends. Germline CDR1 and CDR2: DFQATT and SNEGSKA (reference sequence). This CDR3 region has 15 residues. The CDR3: CSARPPGHARNEQFF. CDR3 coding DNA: TGCAGTGCTAGGCCCCCGGGACACGCACGCAATGAGCAGTTCTTC.

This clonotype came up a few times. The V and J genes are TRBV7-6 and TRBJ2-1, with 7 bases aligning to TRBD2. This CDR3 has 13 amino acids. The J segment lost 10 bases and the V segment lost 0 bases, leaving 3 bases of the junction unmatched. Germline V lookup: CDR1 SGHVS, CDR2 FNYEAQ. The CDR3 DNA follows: TGTGCCAGCAGCTTAGCCCACGGGGGGGAGCAGTTCTTC. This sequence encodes CASSLAHGGEQFF.

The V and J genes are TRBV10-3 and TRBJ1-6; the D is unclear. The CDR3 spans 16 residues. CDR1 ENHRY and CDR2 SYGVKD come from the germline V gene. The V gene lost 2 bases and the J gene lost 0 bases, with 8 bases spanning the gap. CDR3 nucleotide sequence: TGTGCCATCAGTGAGCGCGGTGGCTCCTATAATTCACCCCTCCACTTT. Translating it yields CAISERGGSYNSPLHF.

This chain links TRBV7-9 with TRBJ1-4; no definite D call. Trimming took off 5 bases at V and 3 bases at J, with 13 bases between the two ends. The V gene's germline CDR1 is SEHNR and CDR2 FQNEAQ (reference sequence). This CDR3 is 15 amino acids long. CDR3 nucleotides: TGTGCCAGCAGCCGCTCCGGGGAGGCTAATGAAAAACTGTTTTTT. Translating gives CASSRSGEANEKLFF.

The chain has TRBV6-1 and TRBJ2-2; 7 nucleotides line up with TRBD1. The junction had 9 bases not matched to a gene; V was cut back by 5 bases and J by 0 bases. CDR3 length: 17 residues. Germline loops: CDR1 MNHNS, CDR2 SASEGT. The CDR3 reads CASSRPPGQTNTGELFF. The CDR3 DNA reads TGTGCCAGCAGTCGGCCGCCGGGACAGACGAACACCGGGGAGCTGTTTTTT.

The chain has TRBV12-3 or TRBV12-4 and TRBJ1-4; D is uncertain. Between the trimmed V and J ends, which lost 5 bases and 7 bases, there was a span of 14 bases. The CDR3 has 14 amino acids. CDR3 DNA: TGTGCCAGCAGTCTGGGCCCTCCGGGTGAAAAACTGTTTTTT. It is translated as CASSLGPPGEKLFF.

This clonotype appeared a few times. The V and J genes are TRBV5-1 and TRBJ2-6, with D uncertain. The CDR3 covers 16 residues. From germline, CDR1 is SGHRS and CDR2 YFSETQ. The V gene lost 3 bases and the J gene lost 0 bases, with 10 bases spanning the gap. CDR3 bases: TGCGCCAGCAGCTCGGACGGCGGCTCTGGGGCCAACGTCCTGACTTTC. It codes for CASSSDGGSGANVLTF.

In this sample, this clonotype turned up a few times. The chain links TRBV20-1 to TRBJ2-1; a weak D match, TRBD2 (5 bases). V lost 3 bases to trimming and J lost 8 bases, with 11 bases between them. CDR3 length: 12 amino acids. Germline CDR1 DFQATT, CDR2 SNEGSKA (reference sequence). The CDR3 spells CSARLLEDEQFF. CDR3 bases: TGCAGTGCTAGGTTACTAGAAGATGAGCAGTTCTTC.